The 18 T cell receptor beta chains below come from one sample, sequenced in a study of tumor-infiltrating lymphocytes in primary liver carcinoma. The blood RNA (from unsorted whole blood) was obtained, and germline DNA was also extracted. Starting from around 510 ng of total RNA, TCR beta cDNA was produced with a primer in the constant region. Researchers made the TCR beta libraries by running three nested multiplex PCR rounds with slightly modified ARM-PCR. TRBV1-TRBV30 forward primers paired with a C-beta reverse primer drove the first two PCR rounds, about 10 cycles each. TCRdb re-analysed the multiplex PCR reads in MiXCR, keeping a single row per CDR3 protein. Among 330,000 or so distinct CDR3 sequences listed, 65% were seen once. Specimen: peripheral blood. The receptor set was obtained from a man aged 35-49 years with primary liver carcinoma and hepatitis B virus infection.

This chain joins TRBV28 and TRBJ2-5; 8 bases match TRBD2. This CDR3 is built from 16 residues. Germline loops: CDR1 MDHEN, CDR2 SYDVKM. With 5 bases clipped from V and 2 bases from J, the junction kept 10 bases outside the gene matches. CDR3 DNA sequence: TGTGCCAGCAGTATTCCCGGGACTAGTGGACAAGAGACCCAGTACTTC. Its translation is CASSIPGTSGQETQYF.

Comments on this clonotype: A read error may explain this, as a much larger clone is one base away. The chain links TRBV4-1 to TRBJ2-5; 10 nucleotides align to TRBD2. Germline V gene data show CDR1 as MGHRA and CDR2 as YSYEKL. This CDR3 is built from 16 residues. In DNA, the CDR3 is TGCACCAGCAGCCAAGAACAGCGGGAGGGGGCAGAGACCCAGTACTTC. As protein: CTSSQEQREGAETQYF.

A note on this clonotype: Relative to the germline gene, one junction end is altered; a read error may explain this. The rearrangement joins TRBV14 to TRBJ2-7; D possibly corresponds to TRBD2 (6 bases). The CDR3 sequence is 15 residues long. CDR1 SGHDN and CDR2 FVKESK come from the germline V gene. As DNA, the CDR3 is TGTGCCAGCAGCCAAGTCCCTGACCCCCGTGGAGGGACGAACTTC. Translated: CASSQVPDPRGGTNF.

Turning to this clonotype: A read error may produce the germline difference seen at one junction end. The chain's CDR3 is CASSLEGAYQEAHYF. Here the CDR3 DNA reads TGTGCCAGCAGCTTAGAGGGGGCGTACCAAGAGGCCCACTACTTT. The chain couples TRBV11-2 to TRBJ2-5, with D possibly TRBD1 on 6 matching bases. This CDR3 region has 15 residues. The germline V gene encodes CDR1 SGHAT and CDR2 FQNNGV.

As concerns this clonotype: Given a much more abundant clone one base away, this may be a read error. V gene TRBV29-1 combines with J gene TRBJ1-2; 8 nucleotides line up with TRBD1. The CDR3 totals 14 residues. Germline trimming cut 0 bases from V and 12 bases from J; bases unmatched to any gene: 12. The germline V gene encodes CDR1 SQVTM and CDR2 ANQGSEA. CDR3 region: CSVEEGRGRLGHTF. The DNA for the CDR3 is TGCAGCGTTGAAGAAGGCAGGGGGCGCCTCGGCCACACCTTC.

Ten or more counts support this clonotype. The J gene is TRBJ2-1, the V gene TRBV4-1; 15 bases map to TRBD2. Per the germline V gene, CDR1 is MGHRA and CDR2 is YSYEKL. Trimming at V came to 4 bases and at J to 6 bases, leaving 10 bases not matched to a gene. This CDR3 comprises 18 residues. The CDR3, as DNA: TGCGCCAGCAGCCGGACTAGCGGGAGGGGAGCGGGGACCAATGAGCAGTTCTTC. Amino acids: CASSRTSGRGAGTNEQFF.

The V call is TRBV28, the J call TRBJ1-1; D ambiguous. This CDR3 has 12 residues. CDR1 and CDR2 (germline): MDHEN, SYDVKM. V was clipped by 8 bases and J by 4 bases, with 11 bases between them. Written as DNA, the CDR3 is TGTGCCAGCCGCGATCAGACCACTGAAGCTTTCTTT. This translates into CASRDQTTEAFF.

The count of this clonotype is one. A read error may explain this, as a much larger clone is one base away. The chain couples TRBV10-3 to TRBJ2-7; a weak D match, TRBD2 (5 bases). Per germline, CDR1 ENHRY and CDR2 SYGVKD. The CDR3 contains 12 residues. The DNA of the CDR3 is TGTGCCTTCAGTGAGGGTAGCTACGAGCAGTACTTC. Its protein is CAFSEGSYEQYF.

Only one count was recorded for this clonotype. Without the conserved terminal phenylalanine or tryptophan, this CDR3 likely stems from a read error. The rearrangement links TRBV11-2 to TRBJ1-1; D is unclear. Looked up from germline, CDR1 is SGHAT and CDR2 is FQNNGV. There are 14 residues in the CDR3. In DNA, the CDR3 is TGTGCCAGCAGCTTAAATGGGCGGAACACCGAAGCTTTCCTT. This sequence encodes CASSLNGRNTEAFL.

A note on this clonotype: A read error may be the cause here, since a much bigger clone is one base away. V and J are TRBV11-3 and TRBJ2-3; TRBD2 might be the D (5 bases). The CDR3 is 15 amino acids. In germline, CDR1 is SGHNT, CDR2 YENEEA. CDR3 sequence reads: CASSLGASLLDTHYF. The CDR3 region has the DNA TGTGCCAGCAGCTTAGGCGCCAGTCTACTAGATACGCACTATTTT.

As concerns this clonotype: At one end the junction does not follow the germline gene, possibly because of a read error. The gene calls are TRBV12-3 or TRBV12-4 and TRBJ1-1; no reliable D call. The CDR3 extends over 13 amino acids. The CDR3 reads CGSLMRGNIEAFF. CDR3 DNA: TGTGGCAGCCTAATGCGTGGAAACATTGAAGCTTTCTTT.

The chain combines TRBV20-1 with TRBJ2-7, with a possible D match to TRBD2 (6 bases). Trimming pared 0 bases from V and 2 bases from J, leaving 14 bases between. Germline V lookup: CDR1 DFQATT, CDR2 SNEGSKA (reference sequence). The CDR3 length is 15 residues. The CDR3 nucleotides are TGCAGTGCTAGAGAGGGACGGGGGACGGCCTACGAGCAGTACTTC. Translated, it gives CSAREGRGTAYEQYF.

As concerns this clonotype: This may arise from a read error, as a much more abundant clone is one base away. The rearrangement joins TRBV6-1 to TRBJ2-7; D is uncertain. CDR3 size: 11 residues. The germline V gene encodes CDR1 MNHNS and CDR2 SASEGT. CDR3 nucleotides: TGTTCCAGCACCGATTACTACGAGCAGTACTTC. Its translation is CSSTDYYEQYF.

This clonotype has ten or more counts. The chain couples TRBV6-2 or TRBV6-3 to TRBJ2-7; 7 bases are shared with TRBD1. The CDR3 extends over 15 amino acids. Losses at the gene ends were 5 bases for V and 4 bases for J; bases not matched to a gene: 11. CDR1 and CDR2 from the germline V gene are MNHEY and SVGEGT. This chain's CDR3 is CASSPRQGVVYEQYF. DNA for the CDR3: TGTGCCAGCAGTCCCCGACAGGGTGTTGTGTACGAGCAGTACTTC.

Comment on this clonotype: Sequence at one end of the junction differs from germline and may be a read error. The chain carries TRBV4-1 and TRBJ2-1, with D possibly matching TRBD2 (6 bases). CDR3 length: 16 amino acids. The germline gives CDR1 MGHRA, CDR2 YSYEKL. The CDR3 protein is CASGQGAVSGNYEQFF. For the CDR3, the DNA is TGCGCCAGCGGCCAAGGGGCCGTTAGCGGAAACTATGAGCAGTTCTTC.

This clonotype was detected only a few times. The rearrangement joins TRBV6-5 to TRBJ2-6; D perhaps matches TRBD2 (7 bases). The CDR3 contains 16 residues. Trimming stripped 1 base from V and 5 bases from J, with 12 bases between. From germline, CDR1 is MNHEY and CDR2 SVGAGI. This CDR3 is CASSYLGGLWANVLTF. In DNA form, the CDR3 reads TGTGCCAGCAGTTACTTGGGGGGGCTCTGGGCCAACGTCCTGACTTTC.

This clonotype was observed once. The chain uses TRBV20-1 and TRBJ2-7; possibly TRBD1 for D (6 bases). V lost 6 bases to trimming and J lost 5 bases, with 20 bases between them. This CDR3 has 14 residues. Germline V gene lookup returns CDR1 DFQATT and CDR2 SNEGSKA (reference sequence). CDR3: CSAATGQLQDEQYF. For the CDR3, the DNA is TGCAGTGCCGCGACCGGACAGTTGCAGGACGAGCAGTACTTC.

A remark on this clonotype: A much more abundant neighbour one base away suggests this may be a read error. The J gene is TRBJ1-6, the V gene TRBV6-1; D remains unclear. CDR1 and CDR2 (germline): MNHNS, SASEGT. V lost 6 bases and J 4 bases, leaving 10 bases between the germline ends. The CDR3 runs 14 residues. The CDR3 sequence: CASRVTIYNSPLHF. The CDR3 region has the DNA TGTGCCAGCAGAGTAACTATTTATAATTCACCCCTCCACTTT.